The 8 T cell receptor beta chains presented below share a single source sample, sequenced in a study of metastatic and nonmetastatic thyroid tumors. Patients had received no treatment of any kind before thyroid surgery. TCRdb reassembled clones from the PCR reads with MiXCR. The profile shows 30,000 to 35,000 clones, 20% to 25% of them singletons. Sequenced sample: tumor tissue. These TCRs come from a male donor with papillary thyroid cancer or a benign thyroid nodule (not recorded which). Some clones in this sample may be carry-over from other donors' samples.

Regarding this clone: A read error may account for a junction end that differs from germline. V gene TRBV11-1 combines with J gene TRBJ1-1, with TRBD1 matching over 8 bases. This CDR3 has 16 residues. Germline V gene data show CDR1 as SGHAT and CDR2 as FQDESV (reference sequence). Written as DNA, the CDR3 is TGTGCCAGCAGCCTAGAGGTGGGACAGGTAGGCACTAAAGCTTTCTTT. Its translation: CASSLEVGQVGTKAFF. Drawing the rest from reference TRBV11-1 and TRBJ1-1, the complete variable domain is EAEVAQSPRYKITEKSQAVAFWCDPISGHATLYWYRQILGQGPELLVQFQDESVVDDSQLPKDRFSAERLKGVDSTLKIQPAELGDSAMYLCASSLEVGQVGTKAFFGQGTRLTVV.

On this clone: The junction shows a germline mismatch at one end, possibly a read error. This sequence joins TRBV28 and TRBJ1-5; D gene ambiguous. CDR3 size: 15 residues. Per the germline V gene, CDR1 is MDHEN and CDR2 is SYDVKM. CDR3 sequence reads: CASSSTRYSDQPQQF. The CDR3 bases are TGTGCCAGCAGTTCGACAAGATACAGTGATCAACCCCAGCAATTT.

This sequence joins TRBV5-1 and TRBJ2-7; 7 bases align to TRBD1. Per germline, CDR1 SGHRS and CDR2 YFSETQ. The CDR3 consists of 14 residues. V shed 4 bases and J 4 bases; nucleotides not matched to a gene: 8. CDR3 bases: TGCGCCAGCAGCGCTCGACAGGGCCAGTACGAGCAGTACTTC. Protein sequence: CASSARQGQYEQYF.

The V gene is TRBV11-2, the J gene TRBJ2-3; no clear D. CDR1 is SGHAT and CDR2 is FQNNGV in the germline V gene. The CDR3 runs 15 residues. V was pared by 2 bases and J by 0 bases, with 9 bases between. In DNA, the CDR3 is TGTGCCAGCAGCTTATGGTCGGGCAGCACAGATACGCAGTATTTT. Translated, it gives CASSLWSGSTDTQYF.

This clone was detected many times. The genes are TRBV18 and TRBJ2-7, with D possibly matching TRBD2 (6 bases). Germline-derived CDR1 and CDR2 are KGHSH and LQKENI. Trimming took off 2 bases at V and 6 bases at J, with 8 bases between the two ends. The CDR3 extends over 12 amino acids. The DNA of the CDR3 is TGTGCCAGCTCACCAGGGGAGGCCGAGCAGTACTTC. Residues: CASSPGEAEQYF.

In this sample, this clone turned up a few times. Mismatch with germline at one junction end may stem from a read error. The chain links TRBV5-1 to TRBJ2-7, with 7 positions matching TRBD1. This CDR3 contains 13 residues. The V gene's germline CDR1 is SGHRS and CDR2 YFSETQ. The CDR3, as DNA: TGCGCCATCAGCCTGGGACAGAACTACGAGCAGTACTTC. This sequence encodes CAISLGQNYEQYF. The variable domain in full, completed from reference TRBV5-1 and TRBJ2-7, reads KAGVTQTPRYLIKTRGQQVTLSCSPISGHRSVSWYQQTPGQGLQFLFEYFSETQRNKGNFPGRFSGRQFSNSRSEMNVSTLELGDSALYLCAISLGQNYEQYFGPGTRLTVT.

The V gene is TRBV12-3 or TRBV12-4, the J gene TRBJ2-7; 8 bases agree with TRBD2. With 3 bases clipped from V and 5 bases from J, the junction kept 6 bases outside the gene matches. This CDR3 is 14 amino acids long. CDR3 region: CASSFVAGHHEQYF. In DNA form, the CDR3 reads TGTGCCAGCAGTTTCGTAGCGGGACACCACGAGCAGTACTTC.

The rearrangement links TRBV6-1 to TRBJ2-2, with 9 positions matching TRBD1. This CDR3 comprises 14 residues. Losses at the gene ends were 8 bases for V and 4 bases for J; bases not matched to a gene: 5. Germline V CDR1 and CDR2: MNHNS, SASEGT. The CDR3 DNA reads TGTGCCAGCCTCCGACAGGGGGTCACCGGGGAGCTGTTTTTT. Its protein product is CASLRQGVTGELFF.